This TCR beta chain is drawn from a study of blood T cell repertoires in COVID-19. Study background: Sites across the United States, Italy and Spain contributed samples from acute and convalescent COVID-19. PBMCs, B-cell-depleted T cells, or T cells were the source of the cDNA or gDNA that made up the material.

Authors' data handling: Reference gene primer amplification gave estimated nucleated cell counts. Data came from immunoSEQ multiplex PCR; TCRdb stores just in-frame clones and leaves some out. The DNA gave D and trimming, while V, J and clone size come from that table. The repertoire includes just under 55,000 clones, less than 90% of them detected once, and about 2% sits in the top ten. The CDR3 runs to 16 residues. V lost 3 bases to trimming and J lost 0 bases; unmatched junction nucleotides: 5. Germline V gene data show CDR1 as SGHDT and CDR2 as YYEEEE. The origin of this receptor is a woman aged 55-70 years with acute or convalescent COVID-19. Source material: peripheral blood. This rearrangement joins TRBV5-6 to TRBJ2-1; 8 bases are a match to TRBD2. The CDR3 protein is CASSWVSGSSYNEQFF. DNA for the CDR3: TGTGCCAGCAGCTGGGTGAGCGGGAGCTCCTACAATGAGCAGTTCTTC.